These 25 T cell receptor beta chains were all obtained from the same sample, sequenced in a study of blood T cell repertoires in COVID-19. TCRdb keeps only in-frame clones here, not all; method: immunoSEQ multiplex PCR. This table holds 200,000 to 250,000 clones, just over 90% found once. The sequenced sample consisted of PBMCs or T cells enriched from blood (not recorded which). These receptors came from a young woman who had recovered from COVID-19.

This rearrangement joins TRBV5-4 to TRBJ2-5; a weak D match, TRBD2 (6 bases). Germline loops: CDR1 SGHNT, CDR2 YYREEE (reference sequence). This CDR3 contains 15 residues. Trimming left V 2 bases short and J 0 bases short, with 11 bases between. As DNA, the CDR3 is TGTGCCAGCAGCTTTAGTGGGGGGTACCAAGAGACCCAGTACTTC. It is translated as CASSFSGGYQETQYF.

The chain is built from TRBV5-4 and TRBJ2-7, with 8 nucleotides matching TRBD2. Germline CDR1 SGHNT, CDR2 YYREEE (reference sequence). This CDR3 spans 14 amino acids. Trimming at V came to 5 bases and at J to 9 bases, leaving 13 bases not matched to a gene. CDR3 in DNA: TGTGCCAGCAGACACACTAGCGGCCCTTCGCGGCAGTACTTC. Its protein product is CASRHTSGPSRQYF. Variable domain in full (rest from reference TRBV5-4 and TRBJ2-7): ETGVTQSPTHLIKTRGQQVTLRCSSQSGHNTVSWYQQALGQGPQFIFQYYREEENGRGNFPPRFSGLQFPNYSSELNVNALELDDSALYLCASRHTSGPSRQYFGPGTRLTVT.

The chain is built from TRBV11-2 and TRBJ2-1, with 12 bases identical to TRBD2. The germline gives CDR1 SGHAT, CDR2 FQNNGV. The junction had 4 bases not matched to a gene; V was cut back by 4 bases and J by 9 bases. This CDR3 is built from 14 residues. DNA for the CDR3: TGTGCCAGCAGCTGGACTAGCGGGGAACTTGAGCAGTTCTTC. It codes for CASSWTSGELEQFF.

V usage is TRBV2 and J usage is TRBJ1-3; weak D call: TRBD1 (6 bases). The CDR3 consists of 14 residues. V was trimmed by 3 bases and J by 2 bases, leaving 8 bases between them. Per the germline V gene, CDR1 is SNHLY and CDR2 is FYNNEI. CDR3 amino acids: CASSDQGPGNTIYF. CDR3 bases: TGTGCCAGCAGTGATCAGGGGCCTGGAAACACCATATATTTT.

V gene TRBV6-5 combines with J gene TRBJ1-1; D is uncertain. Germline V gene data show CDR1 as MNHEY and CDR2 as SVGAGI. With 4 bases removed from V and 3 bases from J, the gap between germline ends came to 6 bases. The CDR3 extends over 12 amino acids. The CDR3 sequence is CASSSLYTEAFF. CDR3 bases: TGTGCCAGCAGTTCCCTTTACACTGAAGCTTTCTTT.

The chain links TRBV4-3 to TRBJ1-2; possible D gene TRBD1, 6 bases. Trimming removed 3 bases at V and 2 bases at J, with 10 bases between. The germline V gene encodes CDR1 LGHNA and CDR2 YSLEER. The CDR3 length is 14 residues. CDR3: CASSQYRANYGYTF. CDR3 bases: TGCGCCAGCAGCCAGTACAGGGCGAACTATGGCTACACCTTC.

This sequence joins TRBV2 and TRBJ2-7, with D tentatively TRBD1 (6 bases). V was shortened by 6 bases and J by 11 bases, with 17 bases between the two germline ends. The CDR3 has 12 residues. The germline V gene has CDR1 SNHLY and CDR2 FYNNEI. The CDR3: CASRGDTPQKYF. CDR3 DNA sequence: TGTGCCAGCAGGGGGGACACCCCCCAGAAGTACTTC.

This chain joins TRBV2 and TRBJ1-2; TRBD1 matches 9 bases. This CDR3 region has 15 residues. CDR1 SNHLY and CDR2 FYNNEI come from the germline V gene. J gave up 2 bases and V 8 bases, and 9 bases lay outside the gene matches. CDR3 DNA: TGTGCCAGCGGACTTGATGGGACAGGGAACTATGGCTACACCTTC. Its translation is CASGLDGTGNYGYTF.

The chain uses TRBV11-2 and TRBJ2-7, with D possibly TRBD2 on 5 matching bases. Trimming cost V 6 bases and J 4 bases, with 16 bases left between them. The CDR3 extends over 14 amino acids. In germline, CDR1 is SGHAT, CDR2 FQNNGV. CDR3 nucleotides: TGTGCCAGCAGTGGCGCCGGGATGGGTTACGAGCAGTACTTC. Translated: CASSGAGMGYEQYF.

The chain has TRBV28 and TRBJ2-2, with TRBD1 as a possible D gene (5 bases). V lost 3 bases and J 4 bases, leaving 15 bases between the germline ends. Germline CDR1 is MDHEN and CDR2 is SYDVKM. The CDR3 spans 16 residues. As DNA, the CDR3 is TGTGCCAGCAGTTTTTTGGGGCGCTATGCCACCGGGGAGCTGTTTTTT. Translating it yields CASSFLGRYATGELFF.

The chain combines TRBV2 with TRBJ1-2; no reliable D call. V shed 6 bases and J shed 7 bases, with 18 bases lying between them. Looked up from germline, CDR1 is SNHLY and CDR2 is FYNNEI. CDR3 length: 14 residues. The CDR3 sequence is CASSEVDGRVGYTF. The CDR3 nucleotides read TGTGCCAGCAGCGAGGTGGACGGGAGGGTTGGCTACACCTTC. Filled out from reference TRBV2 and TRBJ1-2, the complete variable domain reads EPEVTQTPSHQVTQMGQEVILRCVPISNHLYFYWYRQILGQKVEFLVSFYNNEISEKSEIFDDQFSVERPDGSNFTLKIRSTKLEDSAMYFCASSEVDGRVGYTFGSGTRLTVV.

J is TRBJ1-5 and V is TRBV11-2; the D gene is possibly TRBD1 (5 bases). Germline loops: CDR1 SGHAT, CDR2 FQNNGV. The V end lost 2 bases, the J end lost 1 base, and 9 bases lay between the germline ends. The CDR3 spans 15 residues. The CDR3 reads CASSLSGLSNQPQHF. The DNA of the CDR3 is TGTGCCAGCAGCTTATCAGGGTTGAGCAATCAGCCCCAGCATTTT.

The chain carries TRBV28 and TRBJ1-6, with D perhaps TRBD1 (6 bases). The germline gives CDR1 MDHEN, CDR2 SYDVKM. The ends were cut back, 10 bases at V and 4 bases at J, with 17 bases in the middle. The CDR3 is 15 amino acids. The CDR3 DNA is TGTGCCACCCGGGCGGGGGGCGGGTATAATTCACCCCTCCACTTT. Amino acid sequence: CATRAGGGYNSPLHF. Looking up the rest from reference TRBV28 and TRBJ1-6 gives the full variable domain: DVKVTQSSRYLVKRTGEKVFLECVQDMDHENMFWYRQDPGLGLRLIYFSYDVKMKEKGDIPEGYSVSREKKERFSLILESASTNQTSMYLCATRAGGGYNSPLHFGNGTRLTVT.

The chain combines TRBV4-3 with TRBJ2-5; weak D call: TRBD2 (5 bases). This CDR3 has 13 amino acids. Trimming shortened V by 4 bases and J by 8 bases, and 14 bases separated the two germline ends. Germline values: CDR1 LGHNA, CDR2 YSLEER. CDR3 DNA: TGCGCCAGCAGCCGAGGACTCTCAGGAACCCAGTACTTC. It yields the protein CASSRGLSGTQYF.

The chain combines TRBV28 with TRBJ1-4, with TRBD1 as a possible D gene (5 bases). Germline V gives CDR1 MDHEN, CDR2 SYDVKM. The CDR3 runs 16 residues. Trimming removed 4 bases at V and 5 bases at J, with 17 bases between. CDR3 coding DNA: TGTGCCAGCAGTTCCCCGGCGGGGGGTAAGAATGAAAAACTGTTTTTT. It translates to CASSSPAGGKNEKLFF. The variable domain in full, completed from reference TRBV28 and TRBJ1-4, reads DVKVTQSSRYLVKRTGEKVFLECVQDMDHENMFWYRQDPGLGLRLIYFSYDVKMKEKGDIPEGYSVSREKKERFSLILESASTNQTSMYLCASSSPAGGKNEKLFFGSGTQLSVL.

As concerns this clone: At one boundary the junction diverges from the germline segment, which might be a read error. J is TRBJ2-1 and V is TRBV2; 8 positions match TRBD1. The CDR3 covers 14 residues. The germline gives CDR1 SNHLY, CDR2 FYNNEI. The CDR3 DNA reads TGCGAGATCCGGACAGGGAGCTCCTACAATGAGCAGTTCTTC. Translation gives CEIRTGSSYNEQFF.

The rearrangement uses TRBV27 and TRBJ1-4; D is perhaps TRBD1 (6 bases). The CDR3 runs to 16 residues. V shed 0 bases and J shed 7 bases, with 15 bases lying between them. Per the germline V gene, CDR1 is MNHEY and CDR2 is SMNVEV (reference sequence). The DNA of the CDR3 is TGTGCCAGCAGTTTATCCCCACAGGGTGGAAGTGAAAAACTGTTTTTT. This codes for CASSLSPQGGSEKLFF.

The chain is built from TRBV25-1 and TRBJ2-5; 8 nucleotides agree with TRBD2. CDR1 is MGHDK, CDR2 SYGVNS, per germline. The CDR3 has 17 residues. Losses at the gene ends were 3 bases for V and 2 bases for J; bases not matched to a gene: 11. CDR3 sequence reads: CASSDRRGARGQETQYF. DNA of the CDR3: TGTGCCAGCAGTGATCGGCGGGGGGCGCGCGGACAAGAGACCCAGTACTTC.

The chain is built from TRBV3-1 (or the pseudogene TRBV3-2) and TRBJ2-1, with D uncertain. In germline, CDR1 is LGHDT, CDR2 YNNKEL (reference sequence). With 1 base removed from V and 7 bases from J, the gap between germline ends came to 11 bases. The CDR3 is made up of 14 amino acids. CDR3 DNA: TGTGCCAGCAGCCAAGGCATTAGCAGTAATGAGCAGTTCTTC. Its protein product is CASSQGISSNEQFF.

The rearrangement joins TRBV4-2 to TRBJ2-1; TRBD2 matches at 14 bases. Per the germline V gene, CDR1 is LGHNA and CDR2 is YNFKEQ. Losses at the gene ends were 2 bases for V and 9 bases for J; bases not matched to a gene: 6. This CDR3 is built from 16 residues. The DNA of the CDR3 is TGTGCCAGCAGCCAACGTGGACTAGCGGGAGGCGGTGAGCAGTTCTTC. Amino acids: CASSQRGLAGGGEQFF.

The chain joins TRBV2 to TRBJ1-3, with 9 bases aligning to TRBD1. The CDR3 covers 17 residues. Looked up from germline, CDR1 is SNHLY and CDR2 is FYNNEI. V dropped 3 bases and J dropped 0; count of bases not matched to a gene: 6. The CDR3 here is CASSEDRGGNSGNTIYF. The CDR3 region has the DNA TGTGCCAGCAGTGAGGACAGGGGTGGGAACTCTGGAAACACCATATATTTT.

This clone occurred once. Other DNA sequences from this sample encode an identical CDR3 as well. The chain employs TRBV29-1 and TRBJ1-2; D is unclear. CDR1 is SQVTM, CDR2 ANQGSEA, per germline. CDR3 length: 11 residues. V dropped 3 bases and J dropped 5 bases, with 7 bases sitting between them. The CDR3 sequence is CSVESRYGYTF. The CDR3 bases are TGCAGCGTTGAGAGTCGGTATGGCTACACCTTC.

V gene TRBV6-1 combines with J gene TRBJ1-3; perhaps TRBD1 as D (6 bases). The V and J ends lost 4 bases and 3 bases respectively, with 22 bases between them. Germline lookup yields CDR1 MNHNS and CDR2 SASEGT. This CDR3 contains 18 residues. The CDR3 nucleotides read TGTGCCAGCAGTGGAGACAGGCCAAGTAGTCTGCTTGGAAACACCATATATTTT. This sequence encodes CASSGDRPSSLLGNTIYF.

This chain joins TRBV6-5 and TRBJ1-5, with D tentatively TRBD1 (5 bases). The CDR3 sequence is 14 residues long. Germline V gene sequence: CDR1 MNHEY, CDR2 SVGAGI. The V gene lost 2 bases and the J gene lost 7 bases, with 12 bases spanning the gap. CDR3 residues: CASSYGSGNQPQHF. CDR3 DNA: TGTGCCAGCAGTTACGGTTCAGGGAACCAGCCCCAGCATTTT.

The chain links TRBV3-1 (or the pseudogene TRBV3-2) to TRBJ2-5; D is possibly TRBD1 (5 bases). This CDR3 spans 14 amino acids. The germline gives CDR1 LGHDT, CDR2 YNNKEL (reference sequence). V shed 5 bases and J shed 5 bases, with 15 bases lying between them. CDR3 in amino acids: CASSSKGVRETQYF. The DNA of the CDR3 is TGTGCCAGCAGCTCTAAAGGGGTTCGGGAGACCCAGTACTTC.